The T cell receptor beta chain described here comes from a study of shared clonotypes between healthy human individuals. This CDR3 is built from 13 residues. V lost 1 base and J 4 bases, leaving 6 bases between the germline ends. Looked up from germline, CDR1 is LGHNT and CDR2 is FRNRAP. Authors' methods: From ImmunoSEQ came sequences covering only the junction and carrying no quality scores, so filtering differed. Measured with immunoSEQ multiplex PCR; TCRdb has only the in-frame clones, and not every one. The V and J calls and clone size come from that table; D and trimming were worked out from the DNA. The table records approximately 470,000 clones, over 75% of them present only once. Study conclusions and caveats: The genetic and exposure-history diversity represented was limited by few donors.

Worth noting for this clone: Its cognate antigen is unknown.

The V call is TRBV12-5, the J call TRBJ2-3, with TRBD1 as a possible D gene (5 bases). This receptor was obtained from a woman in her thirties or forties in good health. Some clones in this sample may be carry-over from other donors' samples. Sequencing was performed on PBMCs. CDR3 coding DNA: TGTGCTAGTGGTTTGGGGGGCCCAGATACGCAGTATTTT. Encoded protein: CASGLGGPDTQYF.